The following is a T cell receptor (beta chain) sequence with its context. Its target is not known. Sequencing used immunoSEQ multiplex PCR; TCRdb keeps in-frame clones, though not all of them. The profile shows some 340,000 clones, 70% to 90% of them singletons. The sample is drawn from a study of Ad26.COV2.S vaccination and SARS-CoV-2 variants. General study results and limits: Breadth measured for non-spike TCRs was similar across vaccine and placebo recipients. While placebo recipients had lower spike-specific TCR breadth, vaccine recipients had more.

Trimming took 2 bases from V and 0 from J, leaving 10 bases between them. The CDR3 spans 15 residues. Germline V lookup: CDR1 SGHRS, CDR2 YFSETQ. The sample's treatment: some 20 received Ad26.COV2.S at low or high dose, single or two shots; five or six received placebo; per-sample allocation not given. Sampling took place 63 days after the first vaccine or placebo injection. In the vaccine, an Ad26 vector expressed the SARS-CoV-2 spike of the Wuhan strain. Material: peripheral blood, obtained in a trial of Ad26.COV2.S vaccine versus placebo. This chain connects TRBV5-1 to TRBJ2-3; D gene ambiguous. This sequence was found in a person aged 18-65 years who received the Ad26.COV2.S COVID-19 vaccine or a placebo. CDR3 coding DNA: TGCGCCAGCAGCTTAGAACAAATTAGCACAGATACGCAGTATTTT. Encoded protein: CASSLEQISTDTQYF. The full variable domain, rest sourced from reference TRBV5-1 and TRBJ2-3, is KAGVTQTPRYLIKTRGQQVTLSCSPISGHRSVSWYQQTPGQGLQFLFEYFSETQRNKGNFPGRFSGRQFSNSRSEMNVSTLELGDSALYLCASSLEQISTDTQYFGPGTRLTVL.